The subject of this entry is one TCR beta chain. These data belong to a study of T cell changes during pregnancy in multiple sclerosis. Clones were read by immunoSEQ multiplex PCR, and TCRdb kept only the in-frame ones, dropping some. The profile shows about 45,000 clones, around 93% of them singletons. The source of this sequence is a female donor with multiple sclerosis, enrolled in a pregnancy study. The starting material was CD8+ T cells from peripheral blood mononuclear cells, obtained in the second trimester of pregnancy.

CDR3 in amino acids: CASSFDRGLEGQPQHF. Written as DNA, the CDR3 is TGTGCCAGCAGCTTCGACAGGGGCCTCGAGGGTCAGCCCCAGCATTTT. The chain combines TRBV7-8 with TRBJ1-5; TRBD1 agrees at 8 bases. The junction had 10 bases not matched to a gene; V was cut back by 3 bases and J by 6 bases. The length of the CDR3 is 16 residues. Germline assignment: CDR1 SGHVS and CDR2 FQNEAQ.